This TCR beta chain derives from a study of shared clonotypes between healthy human individuals. The wider study: Contributing individuals were two females and three males aged 18 to 49.

Source study methods: Sequence data from immunoSEQ were junction-only and lacked quality scores; consequently, filtering differed. TCRdb's table, derived via immunoSEQ multiplex PCR, lists solely in-frame clones and lacks some. That table gives V, J and clone size, and the DNA gave D and trimming. The sample includes 2,100,000 or so clones, approximately 95% seen only once; the top ten take roughly 0.13%. This TCR was sampled from a man younger than 35 in good health. Source material: naive CD4+ T cells sorted from blood. The subset denotes: CD45RA+ positively selected.

The CDR3 DNA is TGTGCTAGTGGTTTTAGGTTTTTAGGGGGCGCCTTCACAGATACGCAGTATTTT. Translated, it gives CASGFRFLGGAFTDTQYF. The chain joins TRBV12-5 to TRBJ2-3; 7 bases line up with TRBD1. CDR1 and CDR2 (germline): LGHNT, FRNRAP. The CDR3 is 18 amino acids. V shed 3 bases and J 2 bases; nucleotides not matched to a gene: 14.